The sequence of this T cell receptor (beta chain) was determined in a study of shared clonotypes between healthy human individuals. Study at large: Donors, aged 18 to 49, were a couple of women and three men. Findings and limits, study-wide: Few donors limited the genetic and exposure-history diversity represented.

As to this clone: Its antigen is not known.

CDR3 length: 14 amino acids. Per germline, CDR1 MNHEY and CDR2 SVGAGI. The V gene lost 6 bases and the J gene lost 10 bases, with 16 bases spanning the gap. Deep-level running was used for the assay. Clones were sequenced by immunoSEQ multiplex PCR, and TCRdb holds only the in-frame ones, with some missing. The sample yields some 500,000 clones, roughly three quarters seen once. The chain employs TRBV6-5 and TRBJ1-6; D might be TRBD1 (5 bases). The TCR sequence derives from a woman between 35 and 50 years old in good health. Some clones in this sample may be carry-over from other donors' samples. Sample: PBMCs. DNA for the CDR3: TGTGCCAGCAGCCCGGGGGAGGGATCCTCACCCCTCCACTTT. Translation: CASSPGEGSSPLHF.